This paragraph reports one TCR beta chain. This clonotype occurred a few times. No cognate antigen has been identified for it. Base qualities are not recorded, but no much larger clone differs from it by a single base. The data originate from a study of molecular identifiers for immune sequencing clone quantification (dated by TCRdb to 2017 to 2018). As for the study more broadly: For a replicate experiment, RNA from roughly 20,000 or 100,000 naive CD8 T cells was divided into five aliquots, and four of the five aliquots were sequenced. This methods study benchmarked molecular-identifier clustering-based TCR repertoire sequencing (MIDCIRS) and TCR RNA copy counting, using CD8 T cells to do so.

Library generation was performed with PCR. The sequencer listed for this sample is Illumina HiSeq 4000. Bulk TCR libraries were generated as previously described, with the TCR primers listed in Table S5 used. Purification of total RNA was performed with the Qiagen AllPrep DNA/RNA kit. Before analysis, reads from multiple sequencing runs of the same library were pooled. In the paper's pipeline: Reads were retained only if the reads had an exact TCR constant sequence, and the retained reads were trimmed to 150 nt and grouped according to their 12-nt molecular barcodes. Reads within each barcode group were sub-clustered using a 15% Levenshtein threshold, and quality-weighted consensus sequences were constructed for each RNA molecule. Non-functional sequences were filtered out, along with any lower-count sequence sitting one edit away from another sequence. Based on fitting two negative binomial distributions, any barcode sub-cluster with under 20% of the maximum read count was discarded. TCRdb redid the processing of the public reads, applying fastp at Q25 and MiXCR, and retained in-frame beta chains. Each CDR3 protein appears once, grouped with its most common genes and DNA. The V and J calls reflect TCRdb's pipeline rather than the authors' work. This sample holds about 500,000 distinct CDR3 sequences; about a fifth were observed only once. Around 0.84% of the sample goes to the ten largest clones.

What the study reported, not specific to this receptor: When barcode sub-clustering was not used, chimeric consensus sequences inflated TCR diversity, with chimeras reaching as high as 47%. Spiked-in Jurkat TCR RNA (10 copies' worth), which is not part of the donor repertoire, was contained in the naive libraries. A single cell's worth of spiked-in Jurkat TCR RNA was reported detectable even among under 1.1 million naive CD8 T cells. Identical TCR molecules sharing a barcode could cause highly expanded clone sizes to be underestimated. Clones above 20 RNA copies held over 97% of molecules in CMV-specific effector cells but under 1% in naive cells. Approximately 2.7 recovered TCR RNA copies per cell were obtained by modeling, versus 9 to 10 by digital PCR, implying a capture efficiency of about 30%.

Libraries of naive CD8 T cells were generated from roughly 20,000 to 1,000,000 sorted cells, with 10%, 30% or 50% of the purified RNA used. Naive CD8 T cells, defined as CD8+CD4-CCR7+CD45RA+, were FACS-sorted into RLT Plus buffer on a BD FACSAria II. To test detection sensitivity, Jurkat RNA equal to 10 or so TCR copies was added to samples of roughly 18,000-1,100,000 naive CD8 T cells. CD8 T cells were enriched using RosetteSep CD8+ T Cell Enrichment Cocktail and Ficoll-Paque, and the enriched cells then underwent ACK red cell lysis. The junction shows trimming of 6 bases on V and 5 bases on J, plus 16 bases between the germline ends. From its cysteine to its phenylalanine, the CDR3 spans 14 amino acids. The kept DNA is CDR3 alone, 42 bases in frame from the first base. CDR1 and CDR2 are drawn from the germline V gene: MGHDK, SYGVNS.

The rearrangement combines TRBV25-1 with TRBJ2-5; too little of a D gene remains to name it. The receptor comes from a human donor in good health. Some libraries in this study had Jurkat cell RNA spiked in. The source material was naive CD8+ T cells from blood, with Jurkat cell RNA spiked in. Read against the paper, the sample's cell subset or site label means: FACS-sorted CD8+CD4-CCR7+CD45RA+ naive T cells. The DNA sequence follows: TGTGCCAGCAGCCACCGTGTGGACGGGGAGACCCAGTACTTC. Protein translation: CASSHRVDGETQYF.